Below are 2 T cell receptor beta chains sequenced from a single sample in a study of T-cell memory formation after mild COVID-19. TCRdb processed the 5' RACE reads anew with MiXCR; each CDR3 protein has one entry. The data show 35,000 to 50,000 distinct CDR3 sequences, about 6.1% seen once. Sequenced: PBMCs or a T cell subset sorted from them (not recorded which). The source is an adult who had mild COVID-19 (a few samples of this study predate the infection). Cell type and time point are not known.

In its sample, this clonotype was seen many times. Its ends do not fully match the called genes, so a read error is possible. This sequence joins TRBV20-1 and TRBJ1-1; D may be TRBD1 (6 bases). This CDR3 has 13 amino acids. CDR1 and CDR2 (germline): DFQATT, SNEGSKA (reference sequence). This CDR3 reads CSAILIDRTAAFF. The CDR3 DNA reads TGCAGTGCTATACTGATAGACAGGACTGCAGCTTTCTTT.

V gene TRBV29-1 combines with J gene TRBJ1-1, with D maybe TRBD1 (6 bases). The CDR3 is 13 residues long. Germline V gives CDR1 SQVTM, CDR2 ANQGSEA. V was pared by 8 bases and J by 1 base, with 14 bases between. The CDR3 here is CSTWGGANTEAFF. In nucleotides, the CDR3 is TGCAGCACCTGGGGGGGGGCGAACACTGAAGCTTTCTTT.